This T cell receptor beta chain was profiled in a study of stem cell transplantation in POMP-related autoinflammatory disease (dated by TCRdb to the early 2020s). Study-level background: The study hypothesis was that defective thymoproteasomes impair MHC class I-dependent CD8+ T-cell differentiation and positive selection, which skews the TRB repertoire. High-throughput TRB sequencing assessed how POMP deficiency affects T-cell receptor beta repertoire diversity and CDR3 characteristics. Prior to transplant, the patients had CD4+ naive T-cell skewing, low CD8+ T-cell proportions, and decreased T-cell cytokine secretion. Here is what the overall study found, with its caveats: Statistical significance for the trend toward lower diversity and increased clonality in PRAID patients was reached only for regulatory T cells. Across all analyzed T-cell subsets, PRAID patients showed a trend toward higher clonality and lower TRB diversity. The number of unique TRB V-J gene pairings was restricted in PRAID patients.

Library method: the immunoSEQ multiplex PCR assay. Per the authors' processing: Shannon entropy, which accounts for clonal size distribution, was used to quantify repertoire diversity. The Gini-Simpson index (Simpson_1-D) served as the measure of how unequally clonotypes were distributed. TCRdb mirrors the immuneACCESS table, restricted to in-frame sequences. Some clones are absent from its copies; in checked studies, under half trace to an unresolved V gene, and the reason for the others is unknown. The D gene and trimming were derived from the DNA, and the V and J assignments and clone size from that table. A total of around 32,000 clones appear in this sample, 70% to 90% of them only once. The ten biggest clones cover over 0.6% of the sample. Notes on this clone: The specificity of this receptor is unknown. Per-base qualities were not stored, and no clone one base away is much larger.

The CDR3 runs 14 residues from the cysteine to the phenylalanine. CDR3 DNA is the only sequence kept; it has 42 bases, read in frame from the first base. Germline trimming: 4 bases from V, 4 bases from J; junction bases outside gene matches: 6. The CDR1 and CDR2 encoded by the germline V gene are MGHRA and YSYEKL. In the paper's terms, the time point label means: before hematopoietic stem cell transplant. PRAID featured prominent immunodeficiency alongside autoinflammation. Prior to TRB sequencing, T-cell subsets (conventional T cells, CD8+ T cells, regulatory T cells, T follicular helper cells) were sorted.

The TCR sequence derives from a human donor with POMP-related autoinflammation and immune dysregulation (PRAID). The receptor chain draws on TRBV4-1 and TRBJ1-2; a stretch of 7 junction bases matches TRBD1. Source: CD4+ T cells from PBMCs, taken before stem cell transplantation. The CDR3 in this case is CASSLRGQFYGYTF. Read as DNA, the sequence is TGCGCCAGCAGCCTGAGGGGACAGTTCTATGGCTACACCTTC.